This T cell receptor beta chain comes out of a study of blood T cell repertoires in COVID-19 (TCRdb year 2020). As for the study more broadly: Samples from collaborators originated in the United States, Italy and Spain and spanned both the acute and convalescent phases of COVID-19. The material from the prospective study consisted of cDNA or gDNA derived from T cells, B-cell-depleted T cells, or PBMCs. Deeply sampled blood TCRbeta repertoires from subjects exposed to, actively infected with, or recovered from COVID-19 were included in the dataset. The repertoires were released in a freely available public database meant as a resource for research on the immune response to SARS-CoV-2. The samples were drawn from two sources: the first 160 participants of the ongoing ImmuneRACE study, and 1,200 or so subjects contributed by 6 global collaborators. A de-identified subject ID, COVID-19 status, age in years and sex were almost always included in the sample metadata. Where available, HLA class I and class II types were obtained from metadata supplied by the sample provider rather than from assay-based typing. The investigation overall reported the following: The amount of clinical and demographic metadata varied by source and participant and was provided uncurated.

Each collaborating institution followed its own protocols to collect whole blood in K2EDTA tubes. For TCRbeta analysis, collaborators shipped samples as frozen whole blood, isolated PBMCs, or DNA extracted from either of those sample types. As to this clone: Its recognized antigen is unknown. The sample holds no much larger clone one base away, and base qualities are not on file.

TCRbeta CDR3 regions were amplified from genomic DNA by means of the immunoSEQ Assay, a bias-controlled multiplex PCR. Per the source publication's procedure: Within the assay, amplification of reference gene primers was used to estimate how many nucleated cells each sample contained. To quantify the absolute abundance of each unique TCRbeta CDR3 rearrangement, sequence reads were collapsed and filtered. For each sample, productive Simpson clonality was calculated as the square root of Simpson's diversity index over productive rearrangements. In TCRdb, the immuneACCESS table is reduced to in-frame sequences with V and J assigned. These tables do not hold every clone; where another copy was compared, an unresolved V gene accounts for under half, and the others remain unexplained. The D gene and trimming were derived from the DNA, and the V and J assignments and clone size from that table. The table for this sample lists around 250,000 clones; roughly 83% of them were counted only once. The biggest ten clones account for more than 9% of the sample.

This TCR came from a man aged 80 or over with acute or convalescent COVID-19. The sequenced material came from peripheral blood.

CDR3 loop: CASSPGEGQPQHF. Read as DNA, the sequence is TGTGCCAGCTCACCGGGAGAGGGTCAGCCCCAGCATTTT. Recombination joined TRBV18 with TRBJ1-5, with no confidently assigned D gene. CDR1 and CDR2 (KGHSH, LQKENI) derive from the germline V gene. V sheds 3 bases and J sheds 6 bases, leaving 9 bases between their ends. The CDR3 covers 13 residues, taking in both the cysteine and the phenylalanine. Only the CDR3 region is kept as DNA, spanning 39 bases read in frame from base 1.